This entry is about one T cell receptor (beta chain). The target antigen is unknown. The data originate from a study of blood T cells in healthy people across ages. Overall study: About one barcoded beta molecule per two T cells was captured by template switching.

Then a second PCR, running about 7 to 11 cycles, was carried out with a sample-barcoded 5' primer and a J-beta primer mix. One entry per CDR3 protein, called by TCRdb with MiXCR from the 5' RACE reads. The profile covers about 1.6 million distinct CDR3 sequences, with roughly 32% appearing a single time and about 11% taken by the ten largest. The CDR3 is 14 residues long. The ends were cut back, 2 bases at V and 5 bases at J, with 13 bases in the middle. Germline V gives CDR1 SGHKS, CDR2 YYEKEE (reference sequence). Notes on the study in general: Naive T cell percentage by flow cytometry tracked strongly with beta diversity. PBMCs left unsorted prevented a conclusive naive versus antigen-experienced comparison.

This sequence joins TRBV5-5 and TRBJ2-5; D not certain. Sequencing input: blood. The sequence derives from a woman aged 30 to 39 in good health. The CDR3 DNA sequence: TGTGCCAGCAGCTTTGACTCTTTTGTGGAGACCCAGTACTTC. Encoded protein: CASSFDSFVETQYF.